This TCR beta chain was profiled in a study of memory CD4+ T cells and cytomegalovirus serostatus (dated by TCRdb to the late 2010s). At the level of the whole study: The cohort included roughly 33 healthy adults from Belgium, of whom 9 were CMV seropositive and 24 were CMV seronegative. To replicate a published TCR-based CMV serostatus classifier, the researchers sequenced the CD4+ memory TCRbeta repertoires of a Belgian cohort whose cytomegalovirus serostatus was known.

The Quick-DNA Microprep Kit was used to extract genomic DNA from the sorted cells. TCRbeta DNA was amplified with the immunoSEQ hsTCRbeta kit following the manufacturer's protocol. TCRbeta libraries were sequenced on an Illumina MiSeq instrument. The published analysis was carried out like this. Following removal of out-of-frame sequences, a few million distinct TCRbeta sequences were retained, with an average of around 67,000 per individual. Each individual was scored using the number of 170 or so previously reported CMV-associated TCRbeta sequences that the individual carried and the total number of productive distinct TCRbeta sequences. A beta-binomial model was reimplemented in Python, and scikit-learn random forests with default parameters were trained on data from the US cohort. Classifier performance on the Belgian cohort was summarized as median AUC with percentile confidence intervals over 10,000 bootstrap iterations. TCRdb provides this immuneACCESS table in a form limited to in-frame rearrangements. Some clones are lacking; in checked studies, under half of them reflect an unresolved V gene, and why the rest are absent is not known. That table supplies the V and J calls and clone size; D and trimming were determined from the DNA. A total of about 48,000 clones appear in this sample, around 80% of them only once. The ten top clones hold 0.75% to 0.9% of the sample.

What the authors observed across the whole study: Among the 160 or so previously reported CMV-associated TCRbeta sequences, approximately 70 showed up in the CD4+ memory repertoires, with each one found in between one and five individuals. Unlike the original study, which covered naive and memory CD4+ and CD8+ populations, the Belgian study sequenced only CD4+CD45RO+ memory cells. A median bootstrapped AUC of approximately 0.95 with a 95% CI of 0.76-1.00 was achieved on the Belgian cohort by the original-framework classifier. Results were interpreted as suggesting that the CMV-associated TCR signature is largely present in the CD4+ memory repertoire. CMV serostatus prediction reached a median bootstrapped AUC of about 0.95 with the original framework and 0.91 with a US-trained random forest.

A FACSAria II was used to sort memory CD4+ T cells, defined as single viable CD3+CD4+CD8-CD45RO+ cells. CMV serostatus was determined using a Roche Elecsys assay that detects serum IgG against CMV pp150, pp28, p38 and p52. Following thawing, total CD4+ T cells were enriched through positive selection using CD4 magnetic microbeads. The samples came from a different study that was designed specifically to examine the CD4+ T cell memory repertoire. Peripheral blood mononuclear cells were isolated and cryopreserved following standard operating procedures; serum was stored at -80 °C. The staining used CD3-PerCP (BW264/56), CD4-APC (RPA-T4), CD45RO-PE (UCHT1) and CD8-Pacific Orange (3B5) antibodies, and Sytox blue was used to exclude non-viable cells. From V the trimming removes 2 bases and from J it removes 7 bases, while the gene matches leave 8 bases of the junction unaccounted for. CDR1 and CDR2 are read off the germline V gene as SGHDT and YYEEEE. Including cysteine and phenylalanine, the CDR3 has 15 amino acids. CDR3 DNA is the only sequence kept; it has 45 bases, read in frame from the first base.

As for this clone: Its antigen target is currently unknown. No much larger clonotype is one base removed from it; base qualities were not supplied.

Sequencing was carried out using memory CD4+ T cells from blood. The V and J segments used are TRBV5-6 and TRBJ2-1, with 8 bases in between that match TRBD1. The origin of this receptor is an adult in good health and CMV-seronegative. The CDR3 is CASSFWTGWGNEQFF. In nucleotide form, the sequence is TGTGCCAGCAGCTTTTGGACAGGGTGGGGAAATGAGCAGTTCTTC.